This T cell receptor (beta chain) was profiled in a study of tumor-infiltrating lymphocytes in oesophageal squamous cell carcinoma. The count of this clonotype is one. CDR1 is ENHRY and CDR2 is SYGVKD in the germline V gene. This CDR3 is 14 amino acids long. Via MiXCR, TCRdb re-called the PCR reads, giving one row per CDR3 protein. The sample holds more than 10,000 distinct CDR3 sequences, 51% seen once. The clonotype was recovered from a female donor with esophageal squamous cell carcinoma. The V and J genes are TRBV10-3 and TRBJ2-5, with 8 bases that match TRBD1. The DNA matches TRBJ2-1 better at its end, which makes the J call doubtful. Sequencing was carried out using blood. CDR3 nucleotides: TGTGCCACCGGGAAACAGGGGGCCTACAATGAGCAGTTCTTC. It is translated as CATGKQGAYNEQFF.